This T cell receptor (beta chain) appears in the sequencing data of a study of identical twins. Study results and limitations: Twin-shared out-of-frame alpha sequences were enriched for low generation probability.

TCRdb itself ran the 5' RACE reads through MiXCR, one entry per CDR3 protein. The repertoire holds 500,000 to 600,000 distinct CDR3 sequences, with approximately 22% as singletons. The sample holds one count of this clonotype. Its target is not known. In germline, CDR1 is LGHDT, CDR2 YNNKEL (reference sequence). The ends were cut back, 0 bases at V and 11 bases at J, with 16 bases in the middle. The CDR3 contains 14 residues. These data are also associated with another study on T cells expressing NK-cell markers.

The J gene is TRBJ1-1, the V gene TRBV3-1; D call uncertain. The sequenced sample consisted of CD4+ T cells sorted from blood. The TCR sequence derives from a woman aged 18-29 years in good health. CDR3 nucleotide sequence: TGTGCCAGCAGCCAAGATGATAAAGGGATCGAGGCTTTCTTT. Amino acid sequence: CASSQDDKGIEAFF.